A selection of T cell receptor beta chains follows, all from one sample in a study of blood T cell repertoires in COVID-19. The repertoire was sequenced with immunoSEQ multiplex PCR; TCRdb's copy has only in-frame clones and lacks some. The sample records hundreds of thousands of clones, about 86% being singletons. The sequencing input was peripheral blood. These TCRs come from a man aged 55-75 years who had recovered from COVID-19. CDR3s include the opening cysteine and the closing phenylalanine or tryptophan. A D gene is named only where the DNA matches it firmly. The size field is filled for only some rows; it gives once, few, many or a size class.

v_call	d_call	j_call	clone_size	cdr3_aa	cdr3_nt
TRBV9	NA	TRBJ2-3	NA	CASSVVERTTDTQYF	TGTGCCAGCAGCGTAGTGGAGCGCACCACAGATACGCAGTATTTT
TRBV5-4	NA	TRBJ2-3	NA	CASSPPGSSGTDTQYF	TGTGCCAGCAGCCCACCGGGGAGCTCGGGCACAGATACGCAGTATTTT
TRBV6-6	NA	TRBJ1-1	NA	CASSPGGVGTEAFF	TGTGCCAGCAGTCCTGGGGGGGTAGGCACTGAAGCTTTCTTT
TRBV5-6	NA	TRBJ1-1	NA	CASSLSGPAEAFF	TGTGCCAGCAGCTTGAGTGGGCCAGCTGAAGCTTTCTTT
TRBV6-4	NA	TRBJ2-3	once	CASSDPSSSATFTDTQYF	TGTGCCAGCAGTGACCCTAGCTCTAGCGCTACGTTCACAGATACGCAGTATTTT
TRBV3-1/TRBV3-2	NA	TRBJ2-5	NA	CASSPGDGTQETQYF	TGTGCCAGCAGCCCGGGGGACGGGACCCAAGAGACCCAGTACTTC
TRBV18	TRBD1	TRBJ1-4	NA	CASSPGTVLAKLFF	TGTGCCAGCTCACCTGGGACAGTTTTAGCAAAACTGTTTTTT
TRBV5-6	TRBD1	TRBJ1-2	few	CASSPGTAYGYTF	TGTGCCAGCAGCCCGGGGACAGCCTATGGCTACACCTTC
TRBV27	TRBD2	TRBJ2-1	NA	CASSETGGSSYNEQFF	TGTGCCAGCAGTGAAACGGGGGGGAGCTCCTACAATGAGCAGTTCTTC
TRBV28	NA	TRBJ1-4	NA	CASSLGGADTNEKLFF	TGTGCCAGCAGTTTGGGAGGGGCCGATACTAATGAAAAACTGTTTTTT
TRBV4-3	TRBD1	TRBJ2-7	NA	CASSGQVYYEQYF	TGCGCCAGCAGCGGACAGGTATACTACGAGCAGTACTTC
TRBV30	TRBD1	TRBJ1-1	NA	CAWSPTGAGNTEAFF	TGTGCCTGGAGCCCAACAGGGGCGGGGAACACTGAAGCTTTCTTT
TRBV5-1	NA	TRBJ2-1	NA	CASSLSELGGPNEQFF	TGCGCCAGCAGCTTGTCCGAATTGGGGGGGCCAAACGAGCAGTTCTTC
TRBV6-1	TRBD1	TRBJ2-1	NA	CASSLGQGPHNEQFF	TGTGCCAGCAGCCTGGGACAGGGTCCCCACAATGAGCAGTTCTTC
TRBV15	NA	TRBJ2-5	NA	CATSDLGRVLTGETQYF	TGTGCCACCAGCGATTTAGGAAGAGTCTTAACGGGGGAGACCCAGTACTTC
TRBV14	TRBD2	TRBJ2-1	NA	CASSKMGTSGTYNEQFF	TGTGCCAGCAGCAAAATGGGGACTAGCGGGACCTACAATGAGCAGTTCTTC
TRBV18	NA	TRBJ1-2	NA	CASSQGGDGNGYTF	TGTGCCAGCTCACAAGGGGGAGACGGGAATGGCTACACCTTC
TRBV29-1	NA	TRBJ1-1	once	CSVRGSYTEAFF	TGCAGCGTTAGGGGCAGTTACACTGAAGCTTTCTTT
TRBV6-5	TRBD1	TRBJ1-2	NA	CATLGTGGYTF	TGTGCCACCCTAGGGACAGGTGGCTACACCTTC
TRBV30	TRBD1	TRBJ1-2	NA	CAWSLGQALSRNYGYTF	TGTGCCTGGAGTTTGGGACAGGCGCTCTCTAGAAACTATGGCTACACCTTC
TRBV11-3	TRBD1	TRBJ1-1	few	CASSLGQGRSEAFF	TGTGCCAGCAGCTTGGGACAGGGGAGGTCTGAAGCTTTCTTT
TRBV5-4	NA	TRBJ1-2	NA	CASGGWGYNYGYTF	TGTGCCAGCGGGGGGTGGGGCTATAACTATGGCTACACCTTC
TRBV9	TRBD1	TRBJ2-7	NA	CASSVGAGTGGIEQYF	TGTGCCAGCAGCGTGGGAGCGGGGACAGGGGGAATCGAGCAGTACTTC
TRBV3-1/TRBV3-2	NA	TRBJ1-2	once	CASSRRRDGYTF	TGTGCCAGCAGCCGACGCAGGGATGGCTACACCTTC
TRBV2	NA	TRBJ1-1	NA	CASSEQGPEAFF	TGTGCCAGCAGTGAACAGGGTCCTGAAGCTTTCTTT
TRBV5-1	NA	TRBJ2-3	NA	CASSLRGMGTDTQYF	TGCGCCAGCAGCTTGCGGGGGATGGGCACAGATACGCAGTATTTT
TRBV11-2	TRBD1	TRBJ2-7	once	CASSYEARDRGNYEQYF	TGTGCCAGCAGTTACGAGGCCCGGGACAGGGGCAACTACGAGCAGTACTTC
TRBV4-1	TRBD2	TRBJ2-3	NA	CASSQDIRSSGMYTDTQYF	TGCGCCAGCAGCCAAGATATCCGGAGTAGCGGGATGTACACAGATACGCAGTATTTT
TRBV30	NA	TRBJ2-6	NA	CAWSVGESSGANVLTF	TGTGCCTGGAGTGTAGGAGAGAGCTCTGGGGCCAACGTCCTGACTTTC
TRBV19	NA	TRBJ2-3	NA	CASSHTATAGSQYF	TGTGCCAGTAGCCACACCGCGACGGCGGGTTCGCAGTATTTT
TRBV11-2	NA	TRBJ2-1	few	CASSLGELVQFF	TGTGCCAGCAGCTTAGGTGAACTAGTTCAGTTCTTC
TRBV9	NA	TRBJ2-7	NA	CASAVGTYSYEQYF	TGTGCCAGCGCCGTTGGGACTTACTCCTACGAGCAGTACTTC
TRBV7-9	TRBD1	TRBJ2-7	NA	CASSFSTGTRVEQYF	TGTGCCAGCAGCTTCTCGACAGGGACCAGGGTCGAGCAGTACTTC
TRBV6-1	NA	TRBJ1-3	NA	CASSEELIVGTRANTIYF	TGTGCCAGCAGTGAAGAGCTCATTGTGGGGACAAGAGCGAACACCATATATTTT
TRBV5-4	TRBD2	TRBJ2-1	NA	CASNIAGGSYNEQFF	TGTGCCAGCAACATAGCGGGAGGGTCCTACAATGAGCAGTTCTTC
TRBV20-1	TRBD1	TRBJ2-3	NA	CSASRGPGTDTQYF	TGCAGTGCTAGTAGGGGGCCGGGCACAGATACGCAGTATTTT
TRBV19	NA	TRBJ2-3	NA	CASSGAGPDTQYF	TGTGCCAGTAGTGGGGCAGGGCCAGATACGCAGTATTTT
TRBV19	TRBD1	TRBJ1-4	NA	CASRLQGATNEKLFF	TGTGCCAGTCGCCTACAGGGGGCAACTAATGAAAAACTGTTTTTT
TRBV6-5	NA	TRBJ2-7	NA	CASTRGAAAREQYF	TGTGCCAGCACTAGAGGAGCGGCGGCTAGGGAGCAGTACTTC
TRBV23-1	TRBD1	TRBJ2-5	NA	CASSPPGQLPFFYQETQYF	TGCGCCAGCAGTCCGCCGGGACAGCTTCCATTTTTCTACCAAGAGACCCAGTACTTC
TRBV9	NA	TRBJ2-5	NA	CASSSRQVQETQYF	TGTGCCAGCAGCTCCCGACAGGTCCAAGAGACCCAGTACTTC
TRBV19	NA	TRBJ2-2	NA	CASSIPPRGPTGRIGELFF	TGTGCCAGTAGTATACCCCCACGGGGACCGACAGGGAGGATCGGGGAGCTGTTTTTT
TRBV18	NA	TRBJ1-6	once	CASSPIPPGESYSPLHF	TGTGCCAGCTCACCAATCCCCCCGGGTGAGAGCTATTCACCCCTCCACTTT
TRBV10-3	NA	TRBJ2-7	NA	CAISGQSSYEQYF	TGTGCCATCAGTGGACAGAGCTCCTACGAGCAGTACTTC
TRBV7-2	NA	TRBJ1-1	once	CASSFSSGNTEAFF	TGTGCCAGCAGCTTCTCGTCCGGGAATACTGAAGCTTTCTTT
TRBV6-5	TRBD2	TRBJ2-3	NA	CASRLTSVSTDTQYF	TGTGCCAGCAGGCTGACTAGCGTAAGCACAGATACGCAGTATTTT
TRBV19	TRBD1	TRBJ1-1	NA	CASPGQGWTEAFF	TGTGCCAGTCCCGGACAGGGCTGGACTGAAGCTTTCTTT
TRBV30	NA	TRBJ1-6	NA	CAWSPKGGSSYNSPLHF	TGTGCCTGGAGTCCCAAGGGTGGGAGCTCCTATAATTCACCCCTCCACTTT